The next 26 T cell receptor beta chains were all read from a single sample in a study of T-cell reconstitution after alpha-beta-depleted transplantation in children. TCRbeta library construction was performed incorporating unique molecular identifiers. Via MiXCR, TCRdb re-called the PCR reads, giving one row per CDR3 protein. The repertoire has fewer than 200,000 distinct CDR3 sequences, approximately 6.8% of them found once; the top ten carry roughly 3%. The sequencing used PBMCs from the stem cell graft donor, collected from the stem cell graft. These receptors were obtained from a human donor who donated a stem cell graft to a child with Wiskott-Aldrich syndrome.

The table lists this clonotype with many counts. The V call is TRBV10-3, the J call TRBJ2-2; 14 nucleotides agree with TRBD2. Germline values: CDR1 ENHRY, CDR2 SYGVKD. CDR3 length: 16 amino acids. V was pared by 6 bases and J by 3 bases, with 3 bases of the junction left unmatched. The CDR3 coding sequence is TGTGCCATCAGGCGACTAGCGGGAGGGGACACCGGGGAGCTGTTTTTT. It specifies CAIRRLAGGDTGELFF.

There are a few counts of this clonotype. V and J are TRBV24-1 and TRBJ1-5; no clear D. V dropped 3 bases and J dropped 1 base, with 12 bases sitting between them. Per germline, CDR1 KGHDR and CDR2 SFDVKD. The CDR3 spans 16 residues. CDR3 bases: TGTGCCACCAGTGATCCGAAGGGCGGGAGCAATCAGCCCCAGCATTTT. It is translated as CATSDPKGGSNQPQHF.

This chain connects TRBV5-1 to TRBJ2-7; D possibly matches TRBD1 or TRBD2 (5 bases each). Germline CDR1 and CDR2: SGHRS and YFSETQ. Trimming took 3 bases from V and 3 from J, leaving 19 bases between them. The CDR3 is 16 residues long. The CDR3 loop reads CASSSPPGRTFYEQYF. The CDR3 coding sequence is TGCGCCAGCAGCTCGCCCCCGGGACGGACCTTCTACGAGCAGTACTTC. Complete variable domain (other parts from reference TRBV5-1 and TRBJ2-7): KAGVTQTPRYLIKTRGQQVTLSCSPISGHRSVSWYQQTPGQGLQFLFEYFSETQRNKGNFPGRFSGRQFSNSRSEMNVSTLELGDSALYLCASSSPPGRTFYEQYFGPGTRLTVT.

The chain joins TRBV12-3 or TRBV12-4 to TRBJ1-2, with TRBD1 as a possible D gene (6 bases). Between the trimmed V and J ends, which lost 5 bases and 6 bases, there was a span of 25 bases. CDR3 length: 17 residues. For the CDR3, the DNA is TGTGCCAGCAGTCGCTGGCTCGGTGGACAGTCATTGCATGGCTACACCTTC. This codes for CASSRWLGGQSLHGYTF.

A few counts support this clonotype. The chain has TRBV3-1 and TRBJ2-4, with 9 bases aligning to TRBD1. V lost 2 bases and J lost 9; bases outside the gene matches: 5. The CDR3 consists of 14 residues. CDR1 and CDR2 (germline): LGHDT, YNNKEL (reference sequence). In DNA form, the CDR3 reads TGTGCCAGCAGCCAACCGGGACAGGGAGTCATTCAGTACTTC. This codes for CASSQPGQGVIQYF.

This clonotype has a handful of counts. This chain joins TRBV3-1 and TRBJ2-4; the D is unclear. CDR1 and CDR2 from the germline V gene are LGHDT and YNNKEL (reference sequence). The CDR3 spans 12 residues. Trimming took 1 base from V and 9 from J, leaving 7 bases between them. As DNA, the CDR3 is TGTGCCAGCAGCCAAGGACAAGGCATTCAGTACTTC. This sequence encodes CASSQGQGIQYF.

This clonotype was seen a few times. This rearrangement joins TRBV12-3 or TRBV12-4 to TRBJ1-2; D is ambiguous. The CDR3 length is 12 residues. Trimming pared 3 bases from V and 4 bases from J, leaving 6 bases between. CDR3 loop: CASSFGVYGYTF. The CDR3 DNA is TGTGCCAGCAGTTTCGGGGTCTATGGCTACACCTTC.

This clonotype was counted many times. The CDR3 reads CASSEGGWEGGYTF. The CDR3 DNA sequence: TGTGCCAGCAGTGAAGGGGGATGGGAGGGCGGCTACACCTTC. The V and J genes are TRBV25-1 and TRBJ1-2, with a tentative D call TRBD1 (5 bases). Germline V gene sequence: CDR1 MGHDK, CDR2 SYGVNS. The CDR3 sequence is 14 residues long. Trimming cost V 2 bases and J 8 bases, with 15 bases left between them.

This clonotype was seen many times. The chain joins TRBV12-3 or TRBV12-4 to TRBJ1-2, with TRBD1 matching 9 bases. The CDR3 is 15 residues long. V lost 5 bases and J lost 6; bases outside the gene matches: 10. The CDR3 DNA reads as TGTGCCAGCAGTCGAACCAGGACAGGGGTTAATGGCTACACCTTC. Protein product: CASSRTRTGVNGYTF.

In this sample, this clonotype turned up many times. This sequence joins TRBV6-5 and TRBJ1-1, with no clear D. V lost 6 bases and J lost 1, with 33 bases in between. Looked up from germline, CDR1 is MNHEY and CDR2 is SVGAGI. The CDR3 runs 21 residues. The CDR3 coding sequence is TGTGCCAGCAGACGAGGAATTGGGGTTTTAGGGAGGGTGGGTCGGAACACTGAAGCTTTCTTT. Translated, it gives CASRRGIGVLGRVGRNTEAFF.

Many counts were recorded for this clonotype. The chain employs TRBV12-3 or TRBV12-4 and TRBJ2-1; D may be TRBD1 (6 bases). V dropped 4 bases and J dropped 1 base, with 14 bases sitting between them. This CDR3 is 16 amino acids long. CDR3 sequence (DNA): TGTGCCAGCAGTTCAGCCGGGACACTATCCTACAATGAGCAGTTCTTC. It codes for CASSSAGTLSYNEQFF.

Comment on this clonotype: Being one base from a much bigger clone, this may be a read error. This chain links TRBV6-1 with TRBJ2-1; no reliable D call. The CDR3 runs to 13 residues. Germline-derived CDR1 and CDR2 are MNHNS and SASEGT. This CDR3 reads CATTKDANNGQFF. CDR3 nucleotide sequence: TGTGCCACCACGAAAGACGCGAACAATGGGCAGTTCTTC.

This clonotype was seen only a few times. The J gene is TRBJ2-2, the V gene TRBV4-2; D not certain. V lost 0 bases and J lost 2, with 7 bases in between. The germline gives CDR1 LGHNA, CDR2 YNFKEQ. CDR3 length: 15 residues. The CDR3 loop reads CASSQEQINTGELFF. The CDR3 bases are TGTGCCAGCAGCCAAGAACAGATTAACACCGGGGAGCTGTTTTTT.

The table lists this clonotype with many counts. The chain has TRBV5-1 and TRBJ2-3; D remains unclear. Trimming shortened V by 2 bases and J by 2 bases, and 15 bases separated the two germline ends. The germline gives CDR1 SGHRS, CDR2 YFSETQ. The CDR3 covers 16 residues. This chain's CDR3 is CASSFGLADNTDTQYF. The CDR3 bases are TGCGCCAGCAGCTTTGGTTTGGCGGATAACACAGATACGCAGTATTTT.

This clonotype was recorded at least ten times. This chain connects TRBV6-5 to TRBJ1-2, with 7 bases lining up with TRBD1. The CDR3 loop spans 16 amino acids. Germline CDR1 and CDR2: MNHEY and SVGAGI. Trimming cost V 6 bases and J 8 bases; bases outside gene matches: 18. The CDR3 reads CASRRQGIEGAKGYTF. The CDR3 coding sequence is TGTGCCAGCAGACGACAGGGAATCGAGGGCGCAAAAGGCTACACCTTC.

The sample holds a few counts of this clonotype. V gene TRBV5-1 combines with J gene TRBJ2-1, with 8 bases matching TRBD1. The CDR3 loop spans 15 amino acids. Germline V gene sequence: CDR1 SGHRS, CDR2 YFSETQ. Losses at the gene ends were 4 bases for V and 4 bases for J; bases not matched to a gene: 7. For the CDR3, the DNA is TGCGCCAGCAGCCTGACCGGGACAGGTTACAATGAGCAGTTCTTC. Amino acid sequence: CASSLTGTGYNEQFF.

The rearrangement joins TRBV5-1 to TRBJ2-3, with 9 positions matching TRBD1. Germline values: CDR1 SGHRS, CDR2 YFSETQ. V lost 5 bases to trimming and J lost 2 bases; unmatched junction nucleotides: 6. This CDR3 spans 15 amino acids. The CDR3, as DNA: TGCGCCAGCAGTCAAGGACAGGGGCCCACAGATACGCAGTATTTT. Protein product: CASSQGQGPTDTQYF. Based on the CDR3 plus reference TRBV5-1 and TRBJ2-3, the full variable domain is KAGVTQTPRYLIKTRGQQVTLSCSPISGHRSVSWYQQTPGQGLQFLFEYFSETQRNKGNFPGRFSGRQFSNSRSEMNVSTLELGDSALYLCASSQGQGPTDTQYFGPGTRLTVL.

This clonotype was observed a few times. The chain combines TRBV3-1 with TRBJ2-5, with D possibly being TRBD2 (6 bases). V was clipped by 2 bases and J by 7 bases, with 14 bases between them. Germline CDR1 is LGHDT and CDR2 is YNNKEL (reference sequence). The length of the CDR3 is 14 residues. The CDR3 region is CASSQTGTGGTQYF. CDR3 bases: TGTGCCAGCAGCCAAACCGGGACTGGTGGGACCCAGTACTTC.

V gene TRBV5-6 combines with J gene TRBJ1-2; TRBD1 might be the D (6 bases). Trimming took off 4 bases at V and 4 bases at J, with 17 bases between the two ends. The CDR3 covers 15 residues. CDR1 and CDR2 from the germline V gene are SGHDT and YYEEEE. The CDR3 bases are TGTGCCAGCAGCCCGAACATGCCAGGGGCCTATGGCTACACCTTC. Protein sequence: CASSPNMPGAYGYTF.

This clonotype was picked up many times. The gene calls are TRBV29-1 and TRBJ2-2; either TRBD1 or TRBD2 may supply D (5 bases each). This CDR3 has 16 residues. The ends were cut back, 4 bases at V and 1 base at J, with 16 bases in the middle. Germline CDR1 SQVTM, CDR2 ANQGSEA. The CDR3 protein is CSVAKTRGVNTGELFF. DNA of the CDR3: TGCAGCGTTGCCAAGACTCGAGGGGTGAACACCGGGGAGCTGTTTTTT.

This clonotype was detected ten times or more. The chain employs TRBV12-3 or TRBV12-4 and TRBJ2-7, with TRBD1 as a possible D gene (5 bases). The V gene lost 8 bases and the J gene lost 3 bases, with 17 bases spanning the gap. The CDR3 length is 14 residues. The CDR3 bases are TGTGCCAGCCGATCTCAGGGTATAATCTACGAGCAGTACTTC. Protein product: CASRSQGIIYEQYF.

The CDR3 DNA is TGTGCCAGCCCAGGTGTGGTAGTAGAGGGTACGCAGTATTTT. The encoded protein is CASPGVVVEGTQYF. V gene TRBV18 combines with J gene TRBJ2-3, with a tentative D call TRBD2 (5 bases). The CDR3 length is 14 residues. Germline CDR1 and CDR2: KGHSH and LQKENI. The ends were cut back, 8 bases at V and 8 bases at J, with 20 bases in the middle.

This clonotype was counted ten times or more. The chain has TRBV6-1 and TRBJ2-1, with 7 bases that match TRBD1. J lost 9 bases, V lost 1 base, and 9 bases had no gene match. CDR1 is MNHNS and CDR2 is SASEGT in the germline V gene. The CDR3 is made up of 15 amino acids. CDR3 sequence (DNA): TGTGCCAGCAGTGAAGGGTGGGGCAGGGGGTTTGAGCAGTTCTTC. It yields the protein CASSEGWGRGFEQFF.

This clonotype has ten or more counts. The chain is built from TRBV6-5 and TRBJ2-3; maybe TRBD2 (5 bases). V was trimmed by 5 bases and J by 4 bases, leaving 16 bases between them. CDR1 MNHEY and CDR2 SVGAGI come from the germline V gene. The CDR3 runs 15 residues. CDR3 nucleotide sequence: TGTGCCAGCAGTCCCTACGGGGTCTCTGCAGATACGCAGTATTTT. Protein: CASSPYGVSADTQYF.

This clonotype showed up many times. The chain employs TRBV7-2 and TRBJ2-1; D gene ambiguous. This CDR3 is 16 amino acids long. Between the trimmed V and J ends, which lost 5 bases and 2 bases, there was a span of 16 bases. The germline gives CDR1 SGHTA, CDR2 FQGNSA. The CDR3 sequence is CASSPEVLSTYNEQFF. The CDR3 DNA sequence: TGTGCCAGCAGCCCAGAGGTCCTGAGCACCTACAATGAGCAGTTCTTC.

The CDR3 region has the DNA TGTGCCAGCAGTTCCCAGGGTCAACCGCTGAACACTGAAGCTTTCTTT. Protein sequence: CASSSQGQPLNTEAFF. This rearrangement joins TRBV6-5 to TRBJ1-1; a possible D gene is TRBD1 (5 bases). The CDR3 is 16 residues long. Trimming took 4 bases from V and 0 from J, leaving 15 bases between them. The V gene's germline CDR1 is MNHEY and CDR2 SVGAGI.